The next 30 T cell receptor beta chains were all read from a single sample in a study of CD4 and CD8 cells across lung adenocarcinoma regions. TCRdb processed the PCR reads anew with MiXCR; each CDR3 protein has one entry. Here the sample spans about 19,000 distinct CDR3 sequences, 46% being singletons. Sequenced sample: CD4+ T cells from the margin of a lung tumor. These receptors all come from a male donor with lung adenocarcinoma. The CD4 and CD8 labels of this study may be unreliable.

About this clonotype itself: One end of the junction does not line up with germline, which may come from a read error. The chain combines TRBV10-2 with TRBJ2-3; 7 nucleotides match TRBD2. The CDR3 is made up of 14 amino acids. Per germline, CDR1 WSHSY and CDR2 SAAADI. CDR3 amino acids: CAGSGVGDADTQYF. The DNA for the CDR3 is TGCGCGGGCAGCGGGGTGGGTGACGCAGATACGCAGTACTTT.

In its sample, this clonotype was seen once. The chain recombines TRBV6-1 with TRBJ2-2; a possible D gene is TRBD1 (5 bases). There are 14 residues in the CDR3. CDR1 and CDR2 from the germline V gene are MNHNS and SASEGT. The V gene lost 5 bases and the J gene lost 6 bases, with 13 bases spanning the gap. CDR3 sequence: CASSQGIGAGELFF. The CDR3 DNA sequence: TGTGCCAGCAGTCAGGGAATTGGAGCCGGGGAGCTGTTTTTT.

This clonotype was detected many times. V usage is TRBV7-6 and J usage is TRBJ2-5; TRBD1 is a possible D gene (8 bases). Germline V gene data show CDR1 as SGHVS and CDR2 as FNYEAQ. V was clipped by 5 bases and J by 5 bases, with 15 bases between them. There are 14 residues in the CDR3. The CDR3 DNA is TGTGCCAGCAGCACCTTACAGGGGGGGGAGACCCAGTACTTC. Protein sequence: CASSTLQGGETQYF.

The rearrangement uses TRBV6-5 and TRBJ2-2; possibly TRBD2 for D (5 bases). The V and J ends lost 6 bases and 16 bases respectively, with 27 bases between them. Germline lookup yields CDR1 MNHEY and CDR2 SVGAGI. The CDR3 totals 15 residues. The CDR3 region is CASRLQSGIPEKQFF. CDR3 nucleotide sequence: TGTGCCAGCAGACTCCAGTCCGGGATTCCAGAGAAGCAGTTTTTT.

For this clonotype: Being one base from a much bigger clone, this may be a read error. This chain joins TRBV6-5 and TRBJ2-1; D call uncertain. This CDR3 is 15 amino acids long. Per germline, CDR1 MNHEY and CDR2 SVGAGI. V dropped 0 bases and J dropped 10 bases, with 16 bases sitting between them. The CDR3 DNA reads as TGTGCCAGCAGTTACTCTAAACGGGTTCTCTACGAGCAGTTCTTC. This translates into CASSYSKRVLYEQFF.

In its sample, this clonotype was seen many times. This chain joins TRBV12-3 or TRBV12-4 and TRBJ2-1; 7 bases line up with TRBD2. This CDR3 has 14 amino acids. Trimming at V came to 4 bases and at J to 6 bases, leaving 6 bases not matched to a gene. This chain's CDR3 is CASSSRTSSNEQFF. CDR3 bases: TGTGCCAGCAGTTCACGGACTAGTAGCAATGAGCAGTTCTTC.

The chain employs TRBV27 and TRBJ2-3; D might be TRBD2 (6 bases). The DNA end favors TRBJ2-4, so the J call may be wrong. This CDR3 contains 12 residues. The germline V gene encodes CDR1 MNHEY and CDR2 SMNVEV (reference sequence). The chain's CDR3 is CASSTSKDIQYF. CDR3 sequence (DNA): TGTGCCAGCAGTACTAGCAAAGATATTCAGTACTTC.

V is TRBV10-1 and J is TRBJ2-5; 8 nucleotides agree with TRBD2. The V gene end was trimmed by 1 base and the J gene end by 3 bases; junction bases not matched to a gene: 16. Germline CDR1 and CDR2: WNHNN and SYGVQD (reference sequence). The CDR3 covers 19 residues. The CDR3 spells CASSELAGRGILDKETQYF. CDR3 coding DNA: TGCGCCAGCAGTGAGTTAGCGGGGCGGGGAATACTTGACAAAGAGACCCAGTACTTC.

This chain joins TRBV4-1 and TRBJ2-5; no clear D. The germline gives CDR1 MGHRA, CDR2 YSYEKL. Trimming left V 1 base short and J 1 base short, with 13 bases between. The CDR3 sequence is 16 residues long. The CDR3 loop reads CASSQVPAPFQETQYF. CDR3 DNA: TGCGCCAGCAGCCAAGTCCCAGCCCCATTCCAAGAGACCCAGTACTTC.

This clonotype was detected ten times or more. V gene TRBV27 combines with J gene TRBJ2-4; D remains unclear. Germline V gene data show CDR1 as MNHEY and CDR2 as SMNVEV (reference sequence). Trimming stripped 5 bases from V and 11 bases from J, with 16 bases between. The CDR3 length is 13 residues. CDR3 amino acids: CASSLRLLDVQYF. The CDR3 bases are TGTGCCAGCAGTCTACGGTTACTTGACGTTCAGTACTTC.

This clonotype has at least ten counts. The chain combines TRBV11-2 with TRBJ2-5; a weak D match, TRBD2 (5 bases). CDR1 SGHAT and CDR2 FQNNGV come from the germline V gene. The CDR3 covers 15 residues. The V end lost 6 bases, the J end lost 3 bases, and 17 bases lay between the germline ends. CDR3 loop: CASSLSRVREETQYF. The CDR3, as DNA: TGTGCCAGCAGTCTTTCGAGGGTGCGTGAAGAGACCCAGTACTTC. Supplemented by reference TRBV11-2 and TRBJ2-5, the full variable domain reads EAGVAQSPRYKIIEKRQSVAFWCNPISGHATLYWYQQILGQGPKLLIQFQNNGVVDDSQLPKDRFSAERLKGVDSTLKIQPAKLEDSAVYLCASSLSRVREETQYFGPGTRLLVL.

The CDR3 loop is CASRAVDRHTEAFF. CDR3 in DNA: TGTGCCAGCAGAGCCGTGGACAGACACACTGAAGCTTTCTTT. The J gene is TRBJ1-1, the V gene TRBV6-1; D is possibly TRBD1 (6 bases). The CDR3 has 14 residues. Germline CDR1 reads MNHNS; CDR2 reads SASEGT. V was cut by 6 bases and J by 3 bases, with 14 bases left in between.

The genes are TRBV7-6 and TRBJ2-1, with a possible D match to TRBD2 (6 bases). Germline loops: CDR1 SGHVS, CDR2 FNYEAQ. V lost 1 base to trimming and J lost 9 bases, with 19 bases between them. The CDR3 runs 16 residues. The CDR3 coding sequence is TGTGCCAGCAGCTTAGTTCCGGGAGTAGGACATGGTGAGCAGTTCTTC. Residues: CASSLVPGVGHGEQFF.

Details on this clonotype: A clone one base away is much larger, so this may be a read error. The chain has TRBV4-1 and TRBJ2-1; 9 nucleotides agree with TRBD1. Per germline, CDR1 MGHRA and CDR2 YSYEKL. With V trimmed by 4 bases and J by 10 bases, 14 bases remained unmatched. CDR3 length: 16 residues. The CDR3 sequence is CASSPTRDRESYEQFF. CDR3 coding DNA: TGCGCCAGCAGCCCAACCCGGGACAGGGAGTCCTACGAGCAGTTCTTC.

This clonotype was recorded at least ten times. This may be a read error, as it is one base from a much larger clone. The V and J genes are TRBV6-1 and TRBJ2-1; possible D gene TRBD2, 6 bases. Germline lookup yields CDR1 MNHNS and CDR2 SASEGT. V lost 6 bases to trimming and J lost 10 bases, with 13 bases between them. This CDR3 contains 12 residues. Here the CDR3 reads CASSPEGYEQFF. The CDR3 bases are TGTGCCAGCAGCCCGGAGGGTTACGAGCAGTTCTTC.

This clonotype counts as medium-sized. This chain links TRBV6-1 with TRBJ2-6; D gene ambiguous. Germline CDR1 and CDR2: MNHNS and SASEGT. Between the trimmed V and J ends, which lost 7 bases and 0 bases, there was a span of 10 bases. This CDR3 comprises 15 residues. In nucleotides, the CDR3 is TGTGCCAGCAAACTACAGAGCTCTGGGGCCAACGTCCTGACTTTC. Protein product: CASKLQSSGANVLTF.

This clonotype was recorded at least ten times. V gene TRBV5-1 combines with J gene TRBJ1-3, with D possibly being TRBD1 (5 bases). The CDR3 has 15 residues. Germline CDR1 SGHRS, CDR2 YFSETQ. The ends were cut back, 0 bases at V and 4 bases at J, with 11 bases in the middle. CDR3 DNA sequence: TGCGCCAGCAGCTTGGACCAGGGAGCGGGAAACACCATATATTTT. It codes for CASSLDQGAGNTIYF.

This clonotype has only a few counts. This chain connects TRBV5-1 to TRBJ2-7; 11 positions match TRBD2. Per germline, CDR1 SGHRS and CDR2 YFSETQ. This CDR3 has 14 residues. V dropped 4 bases and J dropped 7; count of bases not matched to a gene: 7. The DNA for the CDR3 is TGCGCCAGCAGCACACTAGCGGGAGTTGGAGAGCAGTACTTC. This codes for CASSTLAGVGEQYF.

In regard to this clonotype: At one of its ends the junction is not consistent with the germline gene, which may arise from a read error. The rearrangement links TRBV25-1 to TRBJ2-3; possibly TRBD2 for D (6 bases). CDR1 and CDR2 from the germline V gene are MGHDK and SYGVNS. The CDR3 extends over 16 amino acids. The chain's CDR3 is CASSDLAGRDKDMQYF. CDR3 nucleotides: TGTGCCAGCAGTGACTTGGCGGGGCGAGACAAAGATATGCAGTACTTT.

CDR3 nucleotide sequence: TGTGCCAGCAGTTACCAGGGGGGCCAGAACGAGCAGTACTTC. Its protein product is CASSYQGGQNEQYF. The chain is built from TRBV6-5 and TRBJ2-5, with D possibly being TRBD1 (7 bases). Judging by the DNA end, TRBJ2-7 fits better; the J call may be wrong. The CDR3 covers 14 residues. The germline V gene encodes CDR1 MNHEY and CDR2 SVGAGI.

The chain carries TRBV10-2 and TRBJ2-3; TRBD2 is a possible D gene (6 bases). The DNA end is more similar to TRBJ2-7, so the J call may be wrong. CDR1 WSHSY and CDR2 SAAADI come from the germline V gene. The CDR3 length is 14 residues. The CDR3 bases are TGCGCCAGCACGGGGGTGGCAGCCGAAAATACGCAGTACTTC. Translating gives CASTGVAAENTQYF.

The sample holds many counts of this clonotype. This chain links TRBV7-9 with TRBJ2-6, with D hard to call. CDR3 size: 13 residues. The germline V gene encodes CDR1 SEHNR and CDR2 FQNEAQ (reference sequence). Trimming left V 4 bases short and J 4 bases short, with 5 bases between. CDR3 sequence (DNA): TGTGCCAGCAGCTATTCCGGGGCCAACGTCCTGACTTTC. Its protein is CASSYSGANVLTF.

The chain employs TRBV10-1 and TRBJ2-5; 8 bases are shared with TRBD2. The end of the DNA aligns better with TRBJ2-7, so the J call may be wrong. Looked up from germline, CDR1 is WNHNN and CDR2 is SYGVQD (reference sequence). The CDR3 runs 13 residues. CDR3 region: CAITLAEPYEQYF. CDR3 DNA sequence: TGCGCCATTACACTAGCGGAACCCTACGAGCAGTACTTC.

This clonotype is deemed large. The V and J genes are TRBV4-2 and TRBJ2-3; D is unresolved. V shed 0 bases and J shed 2 bases, with 12 bases lying between them. CDR3 length: 16 residues. The germline CDR1 and CDR2 sequences are LGHNA and YNFKEQ. CDR3 coding DNA: TGTGCCAGCAGCCAAGACGGCGCAACCGCCACAGATACGCAGTATTTT. This translates into CASSQDGATATDTQYF.

Notes on this clonotype: The germline gene is not matched at one end of the junction; a read error may be the cause. V is TRBV6-1 and J is TRBJ2-2; no firm D call. This CDR3 spans 15 amino acids. Germline V CDR1 and CDR2: MNHNS, SASEGT. This CDR3 reads CASRLQAVSPGALYF. The CDR3 bases are TGTGCCAGCAGACTCCAGGCTGTAAGTCCAGGTGCGCTGTATTTT.

V gene TRBV6-1 combines with J gene TRBJ2-1; D remains unclear. CDR3 length: 13 amino acids. The V gene lost 6 bases and the J gene lost 2 bases, with 8 bases spanning the gap. The germline V gene encodes CDR1 MNHNS and CDR2 SASEGT. The CDR3 protein is CASSVQAYNEQFF. DNA of the CDR3: TGTGCCAGCAGCGTTCAGGCCTACAATGAGCAGTTCTTC.

This clonotype was observed a few times. The V gene is TRBV20-1, the J gene TRBJ2-4; D gene unclear. Germline CDR1 and CDR2: DFQATT and SNEGSKA (reference sequence). This CDR3 is 13 amino acids long. V was shortened by 3 bases and J by 0 bases, with 6 bases between the two germline ends. The DNA of the CDR3 is TGCAGTGCTAGTGGATTAGCCAAAAACATTCAGTACTTC. Amino acid sequence: CSASGLAKNIQYF.

This clonotype was counted many times. J is TRBJ2-3 and V is TRBV6-1; 7 bases match TRBD2. V shed 7 bases, J shed 6 bases, and the junction held 13 bases outside the gene matches. The CDR3 totals 15 residues. CDR1 and CDR2 from the germline V gene are MNHNS and SASEGT. CDR3: CASTRTGLRGDTQYF. CDR3 nucleotide sequence: TGTGCCAGCACCCGGACGGGACTACGGGGGGATACGCAGTATTTT.

With regard to this clonotype: Germline is not matched at one junction end, which may reflect a read error. CDR3: CATSGLGAENIQYF. In nucleotides, the CDR3 is TGCGCCACCTCGGGGCTCGGGGCGGAAAATATTCAGTATTTC. The chain recombines TRBV10-1 with TRBJ2-4, with D perhaps being TRBD1 or TRBD2 (5 bases each). In germline, CDR1 is WNHNN, CDR2 SYGVQD (reference sequence). The CDR3 consists of 14 residues.

The chain has TRBV7-8 and TRBJ2-3, with D tentatively TRBD1 (5 bases). The J call may not be correct, given that the DNA end is closer to TRBJ2-7. The CDR3 is 15 amino acids. The germline CDR1 and CDR2 sequences are SGHVS and FQNEAQ. The CDR3 DNA follows: TGTTGCAGCATCTTGGGGCTGTTAGCCAGAAATACGCAGTACTTC. The encoded protein is CCSILGLLARNTQYF.